This T cell receptor (beta chain) was obtained from a study of OX40 agonist ivuxolimab in advanced cancers. About the study: Anti-PD-1, anti-PD-L1 or anti-CTLA-4 therapy given earlier was allowed, and approximately 40% had some.

V lost 3 bases and J lost 6, with 14 bases in between. Germline V gene sequence: CDR1 KGHSH, CDR2 LQKENI. CDR3 length equals 14 residues. Whole-study results and caveats: Certain nonresponders likewise exhibited a low normalized T-cell clonal expansion.

A word on this clone: Its target is not known.

Sequencing was performed with immunoSEQ multiplex PCR; in TCRdb, only in-frame clones are kept and a portion is missing. The profile shows over 90,000 clones, roughly 94% of them singletons. The clonotype was recovered from an adult with an advanced solid tumor such as melanoma, head and neck, liver or kidney cancer. V is TRBV18 and J is TRBJ1-2; the D gene is possibly TRBD1 (5 bases). The material sequenced was CD4+ or CD8+ T cells sorted from blood, taken in a trial of the OX40 agonist ivuxolimab. CDR3 protein: CASSPPSREDGYTF. The CDR3, as DNA: TGTGCCAGCTCACCCCCCAGCAGGGAGGATGGCTACACCTTC.